The 28 T cell receptor beta chains below come from one sample, sequenced in a study of cytomegalovirus exposure and HLA in healthy donors. The PCR employed 60 Vbeta primers together with 13 Jbeta primers. The protocol was immunoSEQ multiplex PCR, while the TCRdb copy is restricted to in-frame clones and leaves out a portion. The table lists under 200,000 clones, roughly 73% of them singletons. The source material was PBMCs. The receptors stem from a male donor in good health and CMV-seronegative.

The chain couples TRBV7-3 to TRBJ1-2, with TRBD1 as a possible D gene (6 bases). V was trimmed by 0 bases and J by 2 bases, leaving 10 bases between them. Germline CDR1 and CDR2: SGHTA and FQGTGA. This CDR3 has 15 residues. CDR3 region: CASSLTSTGNYGYTF. CDR3 sequence (DNA): TGTGCCAGCAGCTTAACGTCCACAGGGAACTATGGCTACACCTTC.

This chain links TRBV7-9 with TRBJ2-3; 8 bases agree with TRBD1. This CDR3 comprises 15 residues. CDR1 is SEHNR, CDR2 FQNEAQ, per germline (reference sequence). Losses at the gene ends were 4 bases for V and 2 bases for J; bases not matched to a gene: 5. This CDR3 reads CASSSGTGYTDTQYF. CDR3 DNA sequence: TGTGCCAGCAGCTCCGGGACAGGCTACACAGATACGCAGTATTTT.

V gene TRBV27 combines with J gene TRBJ2-5; TRBD2 agrees at 8 bases. This CDR3 contains 14 residues. Germline trimming cut 7 bases from V and 4 bases from J; bases unmatched to any gene: 8. CDR1 and CDR2 from the germline V gene are MNHEY and SMNVEV (reference sequence). The CDR3 sequence is CASNAGGQGETQYF. DNA of the CDR3: TGTGCCAGCAACGCGGGGGGCCAGGGAGAGACCCAGTACTTC.

CDR3 sequence (DNA): TGCGCCAGCTCGAACGGGAACAGGGTTGGGGAGACCCAGTACTTC. Amino acids: CASSNGNRVGETQYF. The chain has TRBV5-1 and TRBJ2-5, with D possibly TRBD1 on 6 matching bases. The CDR3 has 15 amino acids. The ends were cut back, 7 bases at V and 5 bases at J, with 21 bases in the middle. Looked up from germline, CDR1 is SGHRS and CDR2 is YFSETQ.

V gene TRBV19 combines with J gene TRBJ2-7; 8 nucleotides match TRBD2. V was pared by 5 bases and J by 0 bases, with 6 bases of the junction left unmatched. CDR1 and CDR2 (germline): LNHDA, SQIVND (reference sequence). The CDR3 contains 15 residues. Here the CDR3 DNA reads TGTGCCAGTAGTCCCCCCGGGACTAGCTCCTACGAGCAGTACTTC. It codes for CASSPPGTSSYEQYF.

This clone was picked up one time. CDR3 nucleotide sequence: TGTGCCAGTAAACGGGACTCGACTACCTACGAGCAGTACTTC. This sequence encodes CASKRDSTTYEQYF. This chain connects TRBV19 to TRBJ2-7, with D tentatively TRBD2 (6 bases). Germline V gene data show CDR1 as LNHDA and CDR2 as SQIVND (reference sequence). The CDR3 sequence is 14 residues long. V gave up 7 bases and J gave up 2 bases, with 15 bases separating them. The whole variable domain, filled in from reference TRBV19 and TRBJ2-7, reads DGGITQSPKYLFRKEGQNVTLSCEQNLNHDAMYWYRQDPGQGLRLIYYSQIVNDFQKGDIAEGYSVSREKKESFPLTVTSAQKNPTAFYLCASKRDSTTYEQYFGPGTRLTVT.

The chain uses TRBV11-2 and TRBJ2-3, with D perhaps matching TRBD2 (6 bases). V was trimmed by 3 bases and J by 5 bases, leaving 24 bases between them. CDR3 length equals 18 residues. Germline-derived CDR1 and CDR2 are SGHAT and FQNNGV. The CDR3 region is CASSFPPLSGRYIDTQYF. The CDR3 DNA is TGTGCCAGCAGCTTTCCCCCCCTCTCCGGGAGATATATAGATACGCAGTATTTT.

The chain combines TRBV9 with TRBJ1-1, with TRBD1 matching over 7 bases. CDR3 length: 13 amino acids. V shed 5 bases and J 11 bases; nucleotides not matched to a gene: 12. Germline V gives CDR1 SGDLS, CDR2 YYNGEE. CDR3 in amino acids: CASRSDRAGRAFF. The DNA of the CDR3 is TGTGCCAGCAGATCCGACAGGGCGGGACGCGCTTTCTTT.

This clone was counted a single time. J is TRBJ2-7 and V is TRBV27; D possibly corresponds to TRBD2 (7 bases). The germline CDR1 and CDR2 sequences are MNHEY and SMNVEV (reference sequence). CDR3 length: 16 amino acids. V lost 6 bases to trimming and J lost 9 bases, with 27 bases between them. Written as DNA, the CDR3 is TGTGCCAGCAGACTATTGACAGGTCCCCCCGGGGAGGGGCAGTACTTC. It yields the protein CASRLLTGPPGEGQYF.

Concerning this clone: One junction end does not reproduce the germline sequence, and a read error may be involved. The V and J genes are TRBV6-1 and TRBJ2-7; 8 nucleotides line up with TRBD1. CDR3 length: 13 amino acids. Germline CDR1 and CDR2: MNHNS and SASEGT. In DNA form, the CDR3 reads TGTGCCAGCAGTCAAGCAGGGGGCAGGGAGCAGTACTTC. Protein: CASSQAGGREQYF.

The chain couples TRBV6-4 to TRBJ1-4, with a weak D call TRBD1 (5 bases). The CDR3 is made up of 14 amino acids. Trimming cost V 5 bases and J 7 bases, with 14 bases left between them. Germline V gene lookup returns CDR1 MRHNA and CDR2 SNTAGT. Written as DNA, the CDR3 is TGTGCCAGCAGTCCCGACAGTTTCGGTGAAAAACTGTTTTTT. This codes for CASSPDSFGEKLFF.

The J gene is TRBJ1-2, the V gene TRBV7-9; TRBD1 might be the D (6 bases). The CDR3 is made up of 13 amino acids. Germline-derived CDR1 and CDR2 are SEHNR and FQNEAQ (reference sequence). V was clipped by 4 bases and J by 2 bases, with 8 bases between them. CDR3 nucleotides: TGTGCCAGCAGCTGGACAGAGAACTATGGCTACACCTTC. Translation: CASSWTENYGYTF.

This clone was seen more than once but under ten times. The chain is built from TRBV29-1 and TRBJ2-3; TRBD1 is a possible D gene (6 bases). Germline V lookup: CDR1 SQVTM, CDR2 ANQGSEA. This CDR3 is built from 15 residues. Trimming left V 1 base short and J 1 base short, with 12 bases between. The chain's CDR3 is CSVEGGPDRTDTQYF. The CDR3 DNA sequence: TGCAGCGTTGAAGGGGGGCCCGATCGCACAGATACGCAGTATTTT.

This chain links TRBV6-1 with TRBJ1-2; D may be TRBD1 (6 bases). This CDR3 region has 13 residues. Deletions cut 1 base from V and 6 bases from J, with 9 bases between. The germline CDR1 and CDR2 sequences are MNHNS and SASEGT. CDR3: CASSEVAGDGYTF. The CDR3 nucleotides are TGTGCCAGCAGTGAAGTGGCAGGGGATGGCTACACCTTC.

The chain links TRBV5-1 to TRBJ2-7, with 14 positions matching TRBD2. The J segment lost 4 bases and the V segment lost 4 bases, leaving 7 bases of the junction unmatched. The CDR3 is made up of 16 amino acids. From germline, CDR1 is SGHRS and CDR2 YFSETQ. CDR3 DNA sequence: TGCGCCAGCAGCGAGGGACTAGCGGGAGTCCAGTACGAGCAGTACTTC. This sequence encodes CASSEGLAGVQYEQYF.

The chain has TRBV21-1 and TRBJ2-3; the D call TRBD2 from the table was never checked on the DNA. TRBV21-1 is listed as a pseudogene. This CDR3 spans 15 amino acids. DNA of the CDR3: TGTGCCAGCAAAATAGCGGACTCCCGCACAGATACGCAGTATTTT. This sequence encodes CASKIADSRTDTQYF.

The chain links TRBV6-5 to TRBJ2-3; 11 positions agree with TRBD2. V lost 6 bases and J lost 4; bases outside the gene matches: 3. This CDR3 comprises 14 residues. CDR1 is MNHEY, CDR2 SVGAGI, per germline. CDR3 loop: CASRLAGVSDTQYF. The CDR3, as DNA: TGTGCCAGCAGACTAGCGGGAGTATCAGATACGCAGTATTTT.

This clone occurred once. The chain is built from TRBV9 and TRBJ2-2; D is perhaps TRBD1 (6 bases). This CDR3 contains 15 residues. Germline values: CDR1 SGDLS, CDR2 YYNGEE. Trimming took off 0 bases at V and 6 bases at J, with 12 bases between the two ends. CDR3 protein: CASSVETGGSGELFF. CDR3 sequence (DNA): TGTGCCAGCAGCGTAGAGACAGGTGGTTCCGGGGAGCTGTTTTTT.

This clone has only a few counts. A much larger clone differs from this one at a single base, so this may be a read error. The genes are TRBV5-6 and TRBJ2-5, with 10 nucleotides matching TRBD1. The closer fit of TRBJ2-7 to the DNA end suggests the J call may be wrong. Germline CDR1 reads SGHDT; CDR2 reads YYEEEE. CDR3 length: 13 amino acids. CDR3 in amino acids: CASSWDRGYEQYF. Written as DNA, the CDR3 is TGTGCCAGCAGTTGGGACAGGGGCTACGAGCAGTACTTC.

The chain employs TRBV7-8 and TRBJ2-2; possible D gene TRBD2, 6 bases. From germline, CDR1 is SGHVS and CDR2 FQNEAQ. V was clipped by 2 bases and J by 5 bases, with 12 bases between them. The length of the CDR3 is 15 residues. CDR3 sequence: CASSLRRERTGELFF. DNA for the CDR3: TGTGCCAGCAGCTTAAGGCGGGAACGAACCGGGGAGCTGTTTTTT.

This chain joins TRBV2 and TRBJ2-7; D is unclear. CDR3 length equals 11 residues. Per the germline V gene, CDR1 is SNHLY and CDR2 is FYNNEI. Trimming removed 6 bases at V and 0 bases at J, with 3 bases between. The CDR3: CASRLSYEQYF. The CDR3 DNA reads as TGTGCCAGCAGACTCTCCTACGAGCAGTACTTC.

The sample holds a few counts of this clone. The chain is built from TRBV6-4 and TRBJ2-3; maybe TRBD1 (6 bases). V lost 6 bases, J lost 4 bases, and 14 bases lay in between. Germline lookup yields CDR1 MRHNA and CDR2 SNTAGT. The CDR3 sequence is 14 residues long. CDR3 nucleotide sequence: TGTGCCAGCAGCCCTTCCAGGGGAGCAGATACGCAGTATTTT. This sequence encodes CASSPSRGADTQYF.

The rearrangement joins TRBV28 to TRBJ1-5; D is unclear. V was shortened by 7 bases and J by 3 bases, with 7 bases between the two germline ends. This CDR3 spans 12 amino acids. The V gene's germline CDR1 is MDHEN and CDR2 SYDVKM. The CDR3 sequence: CASTSYNQPQHF. The CDR3 nucleotides read TGTGCCAGCACTTCCTACAATCAGCCCCAGCATTTT.

The J gene is TRBJ1-1, the V gene TRBV4-2, with 7 nucleotides matching TRBD1. V lost 3 bases, J lost 5 bases, and 12 bases stayed unmatched. The V gene's germline CDR1 is LGHNA and CDR2 YNFKEQ. CDR3 size: 16 residues. The CDR3 DNA sequence: TGTGCCAGCAGCCAGGGGACGACAGGGATAAAAACTGAAGCTTTCTTT. Protein: CASSQGTTGIKTEAFF.

Details on this clone: This specimen includes other DNA sequences encoding the same CDR3. The V call is TRBV6-5, the J call TRBJ1-1; 7 bases line up with TRBD1. Germline V gene sequence: CDR1 MNHEY, CDR2 SVGAGI. This CDR3 contains 13 residues. The V segment lost 5 bases and the J segment 2 bases; nucleotides outside the gene matches: 2. The CDR3 region is CASSRQGNTEAFF. DNA for the CDR3: TGTGCCAGCAGTCGACAGGGAAACACTGAAGCTTTCTTT.

The chain couples TRBV5-4 to TRBJ2-7, with D maybe TRBD1 (6 bases). The length of the CDR3 is 15 residues. V lost 4 bases to trimming and J lost 5 bases, with 19 bases between them. Germline V lookup: CDR1 SGHNT, CDR2 YYREEE (reference sequence). CDR3 sequence reads: CASSPREQGADEQYF. As DNA, the CDR3 is TGTGCCAGCAGCCCCCGCGAACAGGGCGCCGACGAGCAGTACTTC.

This clone is a singleton in its sample. The chain recombines TRBV7-2 with TRBJ2-5; D remains ambiguous. This CDR3 comprises 14 residues. With 5 bases removed from V and 5 bases from J, the gap between germline ends came to 15 bases. Germline CDR1 SGHTA, CDR2 FQGNSA. CDR3 bases: TGTGCCAGCAGCGCCCGGGTCCGTGCGGAGACCCAGTACTTC. Amino acid sequence: CASSARVRAETQYF.

The chain is built from TRBV7-8 and TRBJ1-5, with D maybe TRBD1 (5 bases). The CDR3 runs 15 residues. Trimming cost V 5 bases and J 4 bases, with 15 bases left between them. CDR1 and CDR2 from the germline V gene are SGHVS and FQNEAQ. CDR3 bases: TGTGCCAGCAGCCCATCGACAGCCACAAATCAGCCCCAGCATTTT. Translation: CASSPSTATNQPQHF.